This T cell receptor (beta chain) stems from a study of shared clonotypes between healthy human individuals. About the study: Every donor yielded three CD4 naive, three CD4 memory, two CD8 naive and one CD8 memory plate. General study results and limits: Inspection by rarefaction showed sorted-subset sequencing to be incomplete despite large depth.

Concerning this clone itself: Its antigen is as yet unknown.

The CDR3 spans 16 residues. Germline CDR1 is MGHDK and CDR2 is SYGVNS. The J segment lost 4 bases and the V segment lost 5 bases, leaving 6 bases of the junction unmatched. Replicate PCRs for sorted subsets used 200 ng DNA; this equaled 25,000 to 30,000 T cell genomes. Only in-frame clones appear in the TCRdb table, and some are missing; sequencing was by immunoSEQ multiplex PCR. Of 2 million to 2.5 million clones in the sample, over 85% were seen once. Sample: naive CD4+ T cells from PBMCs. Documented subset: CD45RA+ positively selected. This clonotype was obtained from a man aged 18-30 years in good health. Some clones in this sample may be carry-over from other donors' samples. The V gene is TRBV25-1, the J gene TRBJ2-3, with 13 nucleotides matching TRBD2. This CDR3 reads CASSRLAGGEADTQYF. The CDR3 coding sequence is TGTGCCAGCAGTAGACTAGCGGGAGGAGAGGCAGATACGCAGTATTTT. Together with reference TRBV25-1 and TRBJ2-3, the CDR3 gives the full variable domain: EADIYQTPRYLVIGTGKKITLECSQTMGHDKMYWYQQDPGMELHLIHYSYGVNSTEKGDLSSESTVSRIRTEHFPLTLESARPSHTSQYLCASSRLAGGEADTQYFGPGTRLTVL.